These 21 T cell receptor beta chains share one sample of origin, sequenced in a study of cytomegalovirus exposure and HLA in healthy donors. The PCR made use of 60 Vbeta and 13 Jbeta primers. Only in-frame clones appear in the TCRdb table, and some are missing; sequencing was by immunoSEQ multiplex PCR. The sample shows around 150,000 clones, 75% to 80% of them seen only once. Source material: PBMCs. These receptors originate from a woman in her 40s in good health and CMV-seronegative.

The DNA of the CDR3 is TGCGCCAGCAGCCAAGAAGGTCCGCGGGGGGCTGAACAAGAGACCCAGTACTTC. Protein sequence: CASSQEGPRGAEQETQYF. V gene TRBV4-1 combines with J gene TRBJ2-5; 8 nucleotides line up with TRBD2. With 0 bases clipped from V and 2 bases from J, the junction kept 11 bases outside the gene matches. Germline V gives CDR1 MGHRA, CDR2 YSYEKL. CDR3 length: 18 residues.

The rearrangement joins TRBV29-1 to TRBJ2-7; TRBD1 is a possible D gene (5 bases). Trimming took 5 bases from V and 5 from J, leaving 16 bases between them. There are 13 residues in the CDR3. CDR1 is SQVTM and CDR2 is ANQGSEA in the germline V gene. CDR3 nucleotide sequence: TGCAGCGTTTTTGGGCAGGGATTCCACGAGCAGTACTTC. The encoded protein is CSVFGQGFHEQYF.

This clone was observed once. The rearrangement links TRBV6-1 to TRBJ1-6; TRBD1 matches at 10 bases. Per the germline V gene, CDR1 is MNHNS and CDR2 is SASEGT. The CDR3 totals 16 residues. V lost 3 bases, J lost 7 bases, and 6 bases stayed unmatched. The CDR3 bases are TGTGCCAGCAGTGATCGGACAGGGGGTTCGAATTCACCCCTCCACTTT. Protein sequence: CASSDRTGGSNSPLHF.

This clone came up a few times. The rearrangement links TRBV5-1 to TRBJ1-2; 8 bases are shared with TRBD1. J gave up 0 bases and V 0 bases, and 4 bases lay outside the gene matches. Germline V lookup: CDR1 SGHRS, CDR2 YFSETQ. The CDR3 is 16 residues long. Here the CDR3 reads CASSLGQGSANYGYTF. The CDR3, as DNA: TGCGCCAGCAGCTTGGGACAGGGGTCGGCTAACTATGGCTACACCTTC.

The chain uses TRBV5-1 and TRBJ2-7, with TRBD1 matching 10 bases. Germline assignment: CDR1 SGHRS and CDR2 YFSETQ. Trimming at V came to 4 bases and at J to 7 bases, leaving 5 bases not matched to a gene. The length of the CDR3 is 13 residues. CDR3 protein: CASSGTGVAEQYF. In nucleotides, the CDR3 is TGCGCCAGCAGCGGGACAGGGGTGGCTGAGCAGTACTTC.

This sequence joins TRBV11-2 and TRBJ1-2, with D unresolved. V lost 5 bases, J lost 12 bases, and 13 bases lay in between. Germline V gene data show CDR1 as SGHAT and CDR2 as FQNNGV. The CDR3 runs to 11 residues. CDR3 residues: CASSLRLLHTF. In DNA, the CDR3 is TGTGCCAGCAGCCTGAGACTCCTTCACACCTTC.

The chain recombines TRBV10-3 with TRBJ2-1; no firm D call. Trimming shortened V by 7 bases and J by 4 bases, and 23 bases separated the two germline ends. CDR1 and CDR2 (germline): ENHRY, SYGVKD. The CDR3 is made up of 17 amino acids. The CDR3 DNA reads TGTGCCATCATGGCAGGTCGTGTAACCACGTTTTACAATGAGCAGTTCTTC. This codes for CAIMAGRVTTFYNEQFF.

There are a few counts of this clone. This sequence joins TRBV7-9 and TRBJ1-1, with 7 bases aligning to TRBD1. After removal of 1 base from V and 3 bases from J, the junction contained 2 bases not matched to a gene. From germline, CDR1 is SEHNR and CDR2 FQNEAQ (reference sequence). CDR3 length: 14 amino acids. CDR3: CASSLVGTDTEAFF. The CDR3 DNA is TGTGCCAGCAGCTTAGTAGGGACAGACACTGAAGCTTTCTTT.

The chain links TRBV5-6 to TRBJ2-3; 7 bases fit TRBD1. This CDR3 region has 16 residues. Trimming at V came to 0 bases and at J to 0 bases, leaving 4 bases not matched to a gene. The germline V gene has CDR1 SGHDT and CDR2 YYEEEE. CDR3: CASSLETGLSTDTQYF. The CDR3 bases are TGTGCCAGCAGCTTGGAGACAGGGCTTAGCACAGATACGCAGTATTTT.

The genes are TRBV18 and TRBJ2-7, with 11 bases lining up with TRBD1. CDR1 and CDR2 from the germline V gene are KGHSH and LQKENI. The CDR3 is 17 amino acids. Trimming removed 4 bases from V and 5 bases from J; junction bases left unmatched: 13. The CDR3 here is CASSLRRRTGGENEQYF. The CDR3 region has the DNA TGTGCCAGCTCACTCCGCCGAAGGACAGGGGGCGAAAACGAGCAGTACTTC.

The chain uses TRBV4-2 and TRBJ2-2; D is perhaps TRBD1 (6 bases). V lost 2 bases, J lost 4 bases, and 14 bases lay in between. This CDR3 has 16 amino acids. CDR1 is LGHNA and CDR2 is YNFKEQ in the germline V gene. The CDR3 sequence is CASSQSRGTGTGELFF. Written as DNA, the CDR3 is TGTGCCAGCAGCCAATCCAGGGGAACGGGCACCGGGGAGCTGTTTTTT.

This clone was seen a single time. V and J are TRBV7-9 and TRBJ2-7; TRBD1 aligns across 8 bases. The CDR3 totals 15 residues. V was clipped by 2 bases and J by 2 bases; unmatched bases: 5. From germline, CDR1 is SEHNR and CDR2 FQNEAQ (reference sequence). The CDR3 bases are TGTGCCAGCAGCTTATCCCAGGGGGCTACCTACGAGCAGTACTTC. Its translation: CASSLSQGATYEQYF.

In its sample, this clone was seen a few times. An end of the junction differs from the germline gene, which may be a read error. The chain employs TRBV5-1 and TRBJ2-5; 9 bases are a match to TRBD1. Germline assignment: CDR1 SGHRS and CDR2 YFSETQ. This CDR3 contains 11 residues. CDR3 DNA: TGCGCCAGCAGCGGGGGACAGGGTAGCGACTTC. It specifies CASSGGQGSDF. The full variable domain, completed using reference TRBV5-1 and TRBJ2-5, is KAGVTQTPRYLIKTRGQQVTLSCSPISGHRSVSWYQQTPGQGLQFLFEYFSETQRNKGNFPGRFSGRQFSNSRSEMNVSTLELGDSALYLCASSGGQGSDFGPGTRLLVL.

This chain uses TRBV27 with TRBJ1-1; D gene ambiguous. CDR3 length: 15 residues. V dropped 3 bases and J dropped 1 base, with 12 bases sitting between them. CDR1 is MNHEY and CDR2 is SMNVEV in the germline V gene (reference sequence). Here the CDR3 DNA reads TGTGCCAGCAGTTTGCATCCCAGTTCGAACACTGAAGCTTTCTTT. It encodes CASSLHPSSNTEAFF.

The CDR3 bases are TGTGCCAGCAGTTTAGAAGGGGGGGCCGGCACCGGGGAGCTGTTTTTT. This encodes CASSLEGGAGTGELFF. The chain is built from TRBV2 and TRBJ2-2; possibly TRBD2 for D (7 bases). In germline, CDR1 is SNHLY, CDR2 FYNNEI. The CDR3 length is 16 residues. V lost 5 bases and J 4 bases, leaving 17 bases between the germline ends.

This clone came up once. V and J are TRBV28 and TRBJ2-1; 7 bases map to TRBD1. The CDR3 consists of 12 residues. In germline, CDR1 is MDHEN, CDR2 SYDVKM. Trimming at V came to 2 bases and at J to 13 bases, leaving 5 bases not matched to a gene. The CDR3 spells CASSLADRVQFF. The CDR3, as DNA: TGTGCCAGCAGTTTAGCCGACAGGGTTCAGTTCTTC.

This clone was detected only a few times. V and J are TRBV6-6 and TRBJ1-5; 8 bases are a match to TRBD1. With V trimmed by 3 bases and J by 0 bases, 4 bases remained unmatched. Germline loops: CDR1 MNHNY, CDR2 SVGAGI (reference sequence). The CDR3 runs 16 residues. The CDR3 spells CASSYGTGYSNQPQHF. Here the CDR3 DNA reads TGTGCCAGCAGTTATGGGACAGGTTATAGCAATCAGCCCCAGCATTTT.

The chain recombines TRBV27 with TRBJ1-2, with a weak D call TRBD1 (6 bases). The germline V and J ends were trimmed by 10 bases and 8 bases, with 23 bases remaining between them. Germline V CDR1 and CDR2: MNHEY, SMNVEV (reference sequence). The CDR3 runs 14 residues. The CDR3 region has the DNA TGTGCCATCGGTCCGGGACATATGAGGTCGGGCTACACCTTC. It translates to CAIGPGHMRSGYTF.

This chain connects TRBV9 to TRBJ2-1; 9 nucleotides agree with TRBD1. Germline assignment: CDR1 SGDLS and CDR2 YYNGEE. The CDR3 runs 15 residues. The V gene end was trimmed by 0 bases and the J gene end by 9 bases; junction bases not matched to a gene: 7. CDR3 bases: TGTGCCAGCAGCGTAGACCCCGGGACAGGGCCTGAGCAGTTCTTC. It is translated as CASSVDPGTGPEQFF.

The rearrangement uses TRBV7-3 and TRBJ1-6; maybe TRBD1 (5 bases). CDR1 and CDR2 (germline): SGHTA, FQGTGA. V lost 2 bases to trimming and J lost 7 bases, with 6 bases between them. The CDR3 is made up of 13 amino acids. DNA for the CDR3: TGTGCCAGCAGCTTATCAGGGAATTCACCCCTCCACTTT. Protein sequence: CASSLSGNSPLHF. The full variable domain, its missing parts supplied by reference TRBV7-3 and TRBJ1-6, is GAGVSQTPSNKVTEKGKYVELRCDPISGHTALYWYRQSLGQGPEFLIYFQGTGAADDSGLPNDRFFAVRPEGSVSTLKIQRTERGDSAVYLCASSLSGNSPLHFGNGTRLTVT.

This clone appeared many times. The rearrangement uses TRBV6-1 and TRBJ1-1, with 8 bases that match TRBD1. CDR3 length: 16 residues. Germline V gene sequence: CDR1 MNHNS, CDR2 SASEGT. The junction had 6 bases not matched to a gene; V was cut back by 3 bases and J by 0 bases. The CDR3: CASSERAGGVNTEAFF. DNA for the CDR3: TGTGCCAGCAGTGAGCGGGCAGGGGGCGTGAACACTGAAGCTTTCTTT.